These 18 T cell receptor beta chains originate from one sample sequenced in a study of T cells in Graves' hyperthyroidism and ophthalmopathy. RNA transcripts served as the template for amplifying TCR beta CDR3 regions. The TCR CDR3 was amplified in a first-round RT-PCR using the HTBI primer set. TCRdb used MiXCR to reprocess the multiplex PCR reads, holding one entry per CDR3 protein. The table includes hundreds of thousands of distinct CDR3 sequences, approximately 23% detected once. The sequenced sample consisted of blood. Receptors originate from a woman between 65 and 79 years old with Graves' ophthalmopathy.

This chain joins TRBV10-3 and TRBJ1-2; 8 bases map to TRBD1. CDR1 is ENHRY and CDR2 is SYGVKD in the germline V gene. The CDR3 totals 13 residues. V was clipped by 7 bases and J by 4 bases; unmatched bases: 5. The CDR3: CAIMTGVLYGYTF. The CDR3 DNA reads TGTGCCATCATGACAGGGGTCCTCTATGGCTACACCTTC.

The genes are TRBV30 and TRBJ1-4; D gene ambiguous. The CDR3 is made up of 12 amino acids. Trimming removed 3 bases from V and 7 bases from J, with 9 bases in between. From germline, CDR1 is GTSNPN and CDR2 SVGIG (reference sequence). The DNA for the CDR3 is TGTGCCTGGAGCGCGAATTCTGAAAAACTGTTTTTT. Translating it yields CAWSANSEKLFF.

V is TRBV10-3 and J is TRBJ1-1; no reliable D call. Looked up from germline, CDR1 is ENHRY and CDR2 is SYGVKD. V was pared by 7 bases and J by 7 bases, with 16 bases between. This CDR3 has 13 residues. The CDR3 region is CAITSGGAHEAFF. As DNA, the CDR3 is TGTGCCATCACCTCGGGAGGTGCGCATGAAGCTTTCTTT.

This clonotype was seen a handful of times. A much larger clonotype is one base distant, so this may be a read error. The rearrangement joins TRBV2 to TRBJ2-3; TRBD2 matches at 8 bases. The CDR3 is 18 residues long. The V gene's germline CDR1 is SNHLY and CDR2 FYNNEI. Losses at the gene ends were 6 bases for V and 0 bases for J; bases not matched to a gene: 14. The CDR3 nucleotides are TGTGCCAGCAGCTGCGGACTAGCCCCCCTGTCTAGCACAGATACGCAGTATTTT. Its translation: CASSCGLAPLSSTDTQYF.

The chain recombines TRBV4-1 with TRBJ2-5; TRBD2 matches at 16 bases. J lost 5 bases, V lost 4 bases, and 4 bases had no gene match. The CDR3 sequence is 16 residues long. Germline CDR1 reads MGHRA; CDR2 reads YSYEKL. CDR3 residues: CASSPGTSGREETQYF. Written as DNA, the CDR3 is TGCGCCAGCAGCCCGGGGACTAGCGGGAGGGAGGAGACCCAGTACTTC.

At least ten counts were recorded for this clonotype. V usage is TRBV7-2 and J usage is TRBJ1-1; D might be TRBD1 (5 bases). The V gene lost 2 bases and the J gene lost 3 bases, with 10 bases spanning the gap. This CDR3 has 14 residues. Germline V gene sequence: CDR1 SGHTA, CDR2 FQGNSA. CDR3 DNA: TGTGCCAGCAGCTTACAGGGTGGGGACACTGAAGCTTTCTTT. Amino acid sequence: CASSLQGGDTEAFF.

This clonotype was seen more than once but under ten times. The chain recombines TRBV7-8 with TRBJ1-2; a weak D match, TRBD1 (6 bases). V was shortened by 1 base and J by 4 bases, with 25 bases between the two germline ends. Germline CDR1 and CDR2: SGHVS and FQNEAQ. The CDR3 is 19 residues long. DNA of the CDR3: TGTGCCAGCAGCTTAGTTTGGGGGCAGGGAATTGAGTCAAGCTATGGCTACACCTTC. It is translated as CASSLVWGQGIESSYGYTF.

A remark on this clonotype: This clone may be a read error of a much larger clone one base away. This chain connects TRBV28 to TRBJ2-3; D possibly corresponds to TRBD1 (6 bases). The CDR3 covers 14 residues. Per the germline V gene, CDR1 is MDHEN and CDR2 is SYDVKM. CDR3 amino acids: CASRWDTITGTQYF. The CDR3, as DNA: TGTGCCAGCAGATGGGACACGATCACAGGTACGCAGTATTTT.

This clonotype has a handful of counts. V usage is TRBV3-1 and J usage is TRBJ2-7; possibly TRBD1 or TRBD2 for D (5 bases each). V dropped 0 bases and J dropped 0 bases, with 15 bases sitting between them. The CDR3 consists of 17 residues. Germline CDR1 is LGHDT and CDR2 is YNNKEL (reference sequence). In nucleotides, the CDR3 is TGTGCCAGCAGCCAAGATGAGGGGCCAGGCGACTCCTACGAGCAGTACTTC. Translating gives CASSQDEGPGDSYEQYF.

This clonotype was found many times. The J gene is TRBJ2-5, the V gene TRBV2; D is uncertain. Trimming took off 4 bases at V and 5 bases at J, with 5 bases between the two ends. Germline lookup yields CDR1 SNHLY and CDR2 FYNNEI. The CDR3 contains 11 residues. DNA for the CDR3: TGTGCCAGCAGTGGGAGTGAGACCCAGTACTTC. Protein sequence: CASSGSETQYF.

This clonotype was counted only a few times. The CDR3 loop is CASSLAGRHRDNIQYF. The CDR3 coding sequence is TGTGCCAGCAGCTTAGCTGGACGACACAGGGATAACATTCAGTACTTC. This chain joins TRBV11-2 and TRBJ2-4; the D gene is possibly TRBD1 (6 bases). The CDR3 is 16 amino acids. Trimming shortened V by 1 base and J by 7 bases, and 17 bases separated the two germline ends. CDR1 is SGHAT and CDR2 is FQNNGV in the germline V gene.

This clonotype was observed many times. The chain is built from TRBV27 and TRBJ1-2; 9 bases agree with TRBD1. The germline V gene encodes CDR1 MNHEY and CDR2 SMNVEV (reference sequence). After removal of 5 bases from V and 2 bases from J, the junction contained 6 bases not matched to a gene. The CDR3 totals 15 residues. Written as DNA, the CDR3 is TGTGCCAGCAGTGGTCCCGGGACAGGGAACTATGGCTACACCTTC. Amino acid sequence: CASSGPGTGNYGYTF.

V is TRBV6-1 and J is TRBJ2-2, with a possible D match to TRBD1 (6 bases). The CDR3 covers 14 residues. V lost 6 bases and J 4 bases, leaving 12 bases between the germline ends. CDR1 and CDR2 from the germline V gene are MNHNS and SASEGT. CDR3 nucleotides: TGTGCCAGCAGACCGACAGGACCCACCGGGGAGCTGTTTTTT. Residues: CASRPTGPTGELFF.

This clonotype was seen only a few times. This chain connects TRBV6-1 to TRBJ1-2; D perhaps matches TRBD1 (6 bases). From germline, CDR1 is MNHNS and CDR2 SASEGT. Trimming pared 6 bases from V and 2 bases from J, leaving 13 bases between. CDR3 size: 14 residues. Here the CDR3 DNA reads TGTGCCAGCAGAGCCGGGACATCCAACTATGGCTACACCTTC. This translates into CASRAGTSNYGYTF.

The chain carries TRBV13 and TRBJ2-2; 7 bases fit TRBD2. The CDR3 covers 17 residues. The germline gives CDR1 PRHDT, CDR2 FYEKMQ (reference sequence). Trimming removed 2 bases from V and 3 bases from J; junction bases left unmatched: 9. The DNA for the CDR3 is TGTGCCAGCAGCTTAAGGGGAGGGTCGGGTGACACCGGGGAGCTGTTTTTT. Translated: CASSLRGGSGDTGELFF.

The J gene is TRBJ1-2, the V gene TRBV5-1; possibly TRBD1 for D (5 bases). V was cut by 4 bases and J by 0 bases, with 19 bases left in between. Germline V gene sequence: CDR1 SGHRS, CDR2 YFSETQ. The CDR3 runs to 17 residues. The CDR3 protein is CASSPQIGRGSNYGYTF. In DNA, the CDR3 is TGCGCCAGCAGCCCCCAGATCGGGAGGGGATCTAACTATGGCTACACCTTC.

This clonotype was observed a handful of times. V and J are TRBV18 and TRBJ2-7; either TRBD1 or TRBD2 may fit D (5 bases each). V was pared by 2 bases and J by 7 bases, with 15 bases between. Per the germline V gene, CDR1 is KGHSH and CDR2 is LQKENI. The CDR3 is made up of 14 amino acids. The chain's CDR3 is CASSPIRDVLEQYF. Written as DNA, the CDR3 is TGTGCCAGCTCACCAATCAGGGACGTTCTGGAGCAGTACTTC.

The genes are TRBV19 and TRBJ1-1, with 8 bases matching TRBD1. Germline assignment: CDR1 LNHDA and CDR2 SQIVND (reference sequence). V trimming: 1 base; J trimming: 5 bases; junction bases outside the gene matches: 6. This CDR3 is 15 amino acids long. This chain's CDR3 is CASSIARDRRTEAFF. CDR3 nucleotides: TGTGCCAGTAGTATAGCTCGGGACAGGAGAACTGAAGCTTTCTTT.